This T cell receptor (beta chain) was identified during a study of neurological immune-mediated disorders. With regard to this clonotype: Its antigen is as yet unknown.

5'RACE with 10-nucleotide random UMIs produced the cDNA. One entry per CDR3 protein, called by TCRdb with MiXCR from the 5' RACE reads. The sample holds 40,000 to 55,000 distinct CDR3 sequences, around 5.8% seen once. Findings of the study overall: It was HTLV-1-associated myelopathy that showed the most TCR clonal expansion, while multiple sclerosis showed the least, falling below healthy controls.

The CDR3 has 13 amino acids. Per germline, CDR1 GTSNPN and CDR2 SVGIG (reference sequence). V was trimmed by 1 base and J by 1 base, leaving 7 bases between them. The sample taken for sequencing was CD4+ T cells from blood. The clonotype comes from a young woman with multiple sclerosis. The gene calls are TRBV30 and TRBJ1-1; D is uncertain. In DNA form, the CDR3 reads TGTGCCTGGAGTGAACAAACGAACACTGAAGCTTTCTTT. Translated: CAWSEQTNTEAFF. Full variable domain (rest looked up from reference TRBV30 and TRBJ1-1): SQTIHQWPATLVQPVGSPLSLECTVEGTSNPNLYWYRQAAGRGLQLLFYSVGIGQISSEVPQNLSASRPQDRQFILSSKKLLLSDSGFYLCAWSEQTNTEAFFGQGTRLTVV.